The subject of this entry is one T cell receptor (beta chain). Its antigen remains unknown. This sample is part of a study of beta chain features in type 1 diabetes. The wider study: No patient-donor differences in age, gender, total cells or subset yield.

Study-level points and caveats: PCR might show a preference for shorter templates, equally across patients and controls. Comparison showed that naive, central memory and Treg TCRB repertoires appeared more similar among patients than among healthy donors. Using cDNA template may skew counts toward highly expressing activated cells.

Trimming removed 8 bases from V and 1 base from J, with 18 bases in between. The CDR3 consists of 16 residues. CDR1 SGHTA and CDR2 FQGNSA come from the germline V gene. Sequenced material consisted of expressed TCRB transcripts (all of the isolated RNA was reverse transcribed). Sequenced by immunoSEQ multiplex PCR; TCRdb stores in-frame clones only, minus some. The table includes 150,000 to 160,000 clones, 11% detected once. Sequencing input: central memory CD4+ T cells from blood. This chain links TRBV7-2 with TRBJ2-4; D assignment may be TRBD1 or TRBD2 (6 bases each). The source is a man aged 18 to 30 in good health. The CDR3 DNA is TGTGCCAGCGCAATTAACGGGGGCCGTGCCAAAAACATTCAGTACTTC. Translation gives CASAINGGRAKNIQYF.